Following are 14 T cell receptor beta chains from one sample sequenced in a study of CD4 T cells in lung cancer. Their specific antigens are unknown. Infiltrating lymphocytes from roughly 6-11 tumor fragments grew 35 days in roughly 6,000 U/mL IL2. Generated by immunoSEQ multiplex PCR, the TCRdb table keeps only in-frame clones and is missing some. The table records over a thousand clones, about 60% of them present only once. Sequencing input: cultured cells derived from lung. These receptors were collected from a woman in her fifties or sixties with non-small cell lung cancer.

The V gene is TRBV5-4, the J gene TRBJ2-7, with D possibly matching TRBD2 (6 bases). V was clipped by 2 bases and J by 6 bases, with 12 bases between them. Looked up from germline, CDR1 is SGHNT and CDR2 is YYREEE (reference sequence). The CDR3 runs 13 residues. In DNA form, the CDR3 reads TGTGCCAGCAGCTTTGCGGGGAACCTCGAGCAGTACTTC. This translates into CASSFAGNLEQYF.

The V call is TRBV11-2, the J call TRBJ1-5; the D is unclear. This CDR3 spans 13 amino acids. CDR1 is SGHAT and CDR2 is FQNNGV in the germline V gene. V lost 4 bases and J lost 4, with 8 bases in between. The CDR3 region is CASSSRVNQPQHF. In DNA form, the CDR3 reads TGTGCCAGCAGCTCGCGGGTTAATCAGCCCCAGCATTTT.

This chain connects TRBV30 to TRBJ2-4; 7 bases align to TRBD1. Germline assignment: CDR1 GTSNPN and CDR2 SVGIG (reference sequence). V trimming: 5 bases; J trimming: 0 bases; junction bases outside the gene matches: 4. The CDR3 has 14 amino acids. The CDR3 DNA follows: TGTGCCTGGGAAGGGACAGTAGCCAAAAACATTCAGTACTTC. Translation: CAWEGTVAKNIQYF.

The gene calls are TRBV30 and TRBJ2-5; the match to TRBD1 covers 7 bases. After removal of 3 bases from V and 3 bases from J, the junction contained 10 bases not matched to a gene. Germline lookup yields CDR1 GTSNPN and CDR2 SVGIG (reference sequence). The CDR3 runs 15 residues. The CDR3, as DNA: TGTGCCTGGAGCGAAACACACAGGGGAAAAGAGACCCAGTACTTC. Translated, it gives CAWSETHRGKETQYF.

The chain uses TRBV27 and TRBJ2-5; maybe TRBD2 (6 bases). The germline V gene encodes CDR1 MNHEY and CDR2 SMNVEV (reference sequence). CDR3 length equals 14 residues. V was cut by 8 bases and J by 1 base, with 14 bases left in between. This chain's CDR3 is CASGRGFRQETQYF. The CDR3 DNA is TGTGCCAGCGGACGGGGGTTCCGCCAAGAGACCCAGTACTTC.

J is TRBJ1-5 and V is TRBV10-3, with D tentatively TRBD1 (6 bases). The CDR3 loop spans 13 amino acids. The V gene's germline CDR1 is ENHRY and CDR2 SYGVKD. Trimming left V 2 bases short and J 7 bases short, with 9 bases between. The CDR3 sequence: CAISERTEQPQHF. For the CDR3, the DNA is TGTGCCATCAGTGAGAGGACAGAACAGCCCCAGCATTTT.

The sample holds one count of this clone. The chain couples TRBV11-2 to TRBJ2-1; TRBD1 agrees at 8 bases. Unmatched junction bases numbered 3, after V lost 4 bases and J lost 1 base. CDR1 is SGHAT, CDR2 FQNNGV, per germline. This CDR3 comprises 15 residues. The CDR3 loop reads CASSSGGSSYNEQFF. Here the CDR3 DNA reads TGTGCCAGCAGCTCAGGGGGCAGTTCCTACAATGAGCAGTTCTTC.

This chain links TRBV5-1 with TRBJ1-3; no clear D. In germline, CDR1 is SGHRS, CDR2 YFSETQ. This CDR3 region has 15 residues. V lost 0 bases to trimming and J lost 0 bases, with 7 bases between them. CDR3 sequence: CASSLDGNSGNTIYF. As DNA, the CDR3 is TGCGCCAGCAGCTTGGACGGAAACTCTGGAAACACCATATATTTT. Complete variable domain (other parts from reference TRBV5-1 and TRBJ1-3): KAGVTQTPRYLIKTRGQQVTLSCSPISGHRSVSWYQQTPGQGLQFLFEYFSETQRNKGNFPGRFSGRQFSNSRSEMNVSTLELGDSALYLCASSLDGNSGNTIYFGEGSWLTVV.

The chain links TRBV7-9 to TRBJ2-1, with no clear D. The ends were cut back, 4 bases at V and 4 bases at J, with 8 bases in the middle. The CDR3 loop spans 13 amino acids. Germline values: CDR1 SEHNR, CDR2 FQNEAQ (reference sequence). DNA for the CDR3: TGTGCCAGCAGCTCGACGTATTACAATGAGCAGTTCTTC. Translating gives CASSSTYYNEQFF.

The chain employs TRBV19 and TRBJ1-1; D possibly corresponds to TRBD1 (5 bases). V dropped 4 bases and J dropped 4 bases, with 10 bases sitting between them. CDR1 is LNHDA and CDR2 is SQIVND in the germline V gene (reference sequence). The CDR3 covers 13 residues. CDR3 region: CASSRGGGTEAFF. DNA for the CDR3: TGTGCCAGTAGTAGAGGTGGGGGCACTGAAGCTTTCTTT.

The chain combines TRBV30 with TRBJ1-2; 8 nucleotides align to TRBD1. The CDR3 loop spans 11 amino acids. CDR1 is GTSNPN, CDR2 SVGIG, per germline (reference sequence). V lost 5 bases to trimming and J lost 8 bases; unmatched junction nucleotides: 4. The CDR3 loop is CAWGQGGGYTF. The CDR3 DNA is TGTGCCTGGGGACAGGGTGGAGGCTACACCTTC.

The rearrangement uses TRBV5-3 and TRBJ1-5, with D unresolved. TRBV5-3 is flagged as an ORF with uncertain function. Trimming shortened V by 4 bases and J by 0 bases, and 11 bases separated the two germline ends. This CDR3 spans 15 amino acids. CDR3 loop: CARSRTSPSNQPQHF. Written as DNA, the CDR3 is TGTGCCAGAAGCCGGACTTCTCCTAGCAATCAGCCCCAGCATTTT.

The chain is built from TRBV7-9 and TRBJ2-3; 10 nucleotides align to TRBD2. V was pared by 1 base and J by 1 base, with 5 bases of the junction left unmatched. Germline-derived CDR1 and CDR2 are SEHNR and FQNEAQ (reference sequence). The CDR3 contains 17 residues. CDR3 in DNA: TGTGCCAGCAGCTTAGTCCCAGGGACTAGCGGCACAGATACGCAGTATTTT. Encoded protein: CASSLVPGTSGTDTQYF.

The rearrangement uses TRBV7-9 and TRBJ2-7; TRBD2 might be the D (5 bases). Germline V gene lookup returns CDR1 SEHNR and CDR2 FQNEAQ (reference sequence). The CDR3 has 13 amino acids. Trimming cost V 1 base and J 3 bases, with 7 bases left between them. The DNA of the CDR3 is TGTGCCAGCAGCTTAGTCGACTACTACGAGCAGTACTTC. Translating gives CASSLVDYYEQYF.